This record looks at one T cell receptor beta chain sequence and its context. Its antigen is unidentified. This sample is part of a study of blood T cells in healthy people across ages. Whole-study results and caveats: No one knew whether donors had CMV, which possibly confounded expanded clonotype changes.

V was shortened by 1 base and J by 4 bases, with 14 bases between the two germline ends. The CDR3 length is 16 residues. Germline assignment: CDR1 SGHTA and CDR2 FQGNSA. For the second PCR, which ran for 7 to 11 cycles, a sample-barcoded 5' primer and a J-beta primer mix were used. Each of the cDNA molecules was tagged by a template-switch adaptor with 12 random nucleotides. In TCRdb, the 5' RACE reads were re-called with MiXCR into one record per CDR3 protein. The sample carries around 900,000 distinct CDR3 sequences, approximately 50% recorded once. Roughly 9.5 milliliters of peripheral blood were drawn from each donor into EDTA-treated tubes. No fewer than 5 micrograms of total RNA were isolated from every sample.

J is TRBJ1-5 and V is TRBV7-2; a weak D match, TRBD1 (6 bases). This TCR came from a woman aged 60 to 75 in good health. Sequencing input: blood. The CDR3 DNA is TGTGCCAGCAGCTTAGAGGAGGGGGTCCGGAATCAGCCCCAGCATTTT. Its protein is CASSLEEGVRNQPQHF.